The rows below give T cell receptor beta chains drawn from one sample of a study of blood T cells in healthy people across ages. TCRdb reanalysed the 5' RACE reads using MiXCR and keeps one entry per CDR3 protein. This sample carries about 780,000 distinct CDR3 sequences, 46% of them seen once, and the ten largest clones take around 18%. Source material: blood. Every receptor here comes from a man at least 80 years old in good health. CDR3s include the opening cysteine and the closing phenylalanine or tryptophan. The order of the fields is V gene, clone size, CDR3 length, J gene, D gene, CDR3 DNA, CDR3 protein. A D gene is named only where the DNA matches it firmly. Rows give clone size only sometimes, using once, few, many, or a class for an expanded clone.

TRBV5-1	.	16	TRBJ2-7	.	TGCGCCAGCAGCCCCGACGGTGGCGGAACCCTCTACGAGCAGTACTTC	CASSPDGGGTLYEQYF
TRBV27	.	16	TRBJ2-7	TRBD2	TGTGCCAGCACCCGAAGCGGGGCTAGCGGGAGATACGAGCAGTACTTC	CASTRSGASGRYEQYF
TRBV7-9	.	17	TRBJ2-1	TRBD2	TGTGCCAGCAGCCCTAAACCGGGACTAGCGGGACCGAGAGAGCAGTTCTTC	CASSPKPGLAGPREQFF
TRBV4-1	few	12	TRBJ1-1	.	TGCGCCAGCAGCCAAGTAGGCACTGAAGCTTTCTTT	CASSQVGTEAFF
TRBV20-1	.	13	TRBJ2-7	TRBD1	TGCAGTGCTAAGCGACAGGGTCTCTACGAGCAGTACTTC	CSAKRQGLYEQYF
TRBV2	few	12	TRBJ2-5	.	TGTGCCAGCAGCGTTATAGGGGAGACCCAGTACTTC	CASSVIGETQYF
TRBV29-1	.	11	TRBJ2-7	.	TGCAGCGTTTACTCGGGTCGCGAGCAGTACTTC	CSVYSGREQYF
TRBV6-1	.	15	TRBJ1-5	.	TGTGCCAGCATTAGTTCTCCCGGGACAAATCAGCCCCAGCATTTT	CASISSPGTNQPQHF
TRBV11-3	.	16	TRBJ2-3	.	TGTGCCAGCAGTCCGAGGGGGAGCGGGAGCACAGATACGCAGTATTTT	CASSPRGSGSTDTQYF
TRBV20-1	.	14	TRBJ2-7	.	TGCAGTGCTAGAGTGGCAGCGGCTTCCGACGAGCAGTACTTC	CSARVAAASDEQYF
TRBV20-1	.	11	TRBJ2-5	.	TGCAGTGCTAGAAACCGGGACACGGAGTACTTC	CSARNRDTEYF
TRBV6-1	few	16	TRBJ2-1	TRBD1	TGTGCCAGCAGTAAGGGGGGGACAGGGTCGCACAATGAGCAGTTCTTC	CASSKGGTGSHNEQFF
TRBV7-2	few	12	TRBJ2-1	.	TGTGCCAGCAGCTCCTCTATTACTGAGCAGTTCTTC	CASSSSITEQFF
TRBV20-1	many	11	TRBJ1-5	.	TGCAGTGCATCCGGTAATCAGCCCCAGCATTTT	CSASGNQPQHF
TRBV20-1	.	15	TRBJ1-4	TRBD1	TGCAGTGCTAGAAAACCACAGGGGTCAGGGGAAAAACTGTTTTTT	CSARKPQGSGEKLFF
TRBV29-1	.	14	TRBJ1-1	.	TGCAGCGTTGAATGGGGGGCTGAAGGTACTGAAGCTTTCTTT	CSVEWGAEGTEAFF
TRBV7-6	few	15	TRBJ2-1	TRBD2	TGTGCCAGCAGCTCCACAGCGGGAGGGGTCAATGAGCAGTTCTTC	CASSSTAGGVNEQFF
TRBV3-1	.	17	TRBJ2-6	.	TGTGCCAGCAGCCTTCAGGTCCCAGGGGCTGGGGCCAACGTCCTGACTTTC	CASSLQVPGAGANVLTF
TRBV12-3/TRBV12-4	.	12	TRBJ1-6	.	TGTGCCAGCGGTTACAGCTATTCACCCCTCCACTTT	CASGYSYSPLHF
TRBV6-5	.	16	TRBJ1-2	.	TGTGCCAGCAGACCACCAACCGGACAGCCAGACTATGGCTACACCTTC	CASRPPTGQPDYGYTF
TRBV12-3/TRBV12-4	once	15	TRBJ2-7	TRBD1	TGTGCCAGCAGCTGGTTACAGGGGGCGGAGAACGAGCAGTACTTC	CASSWLQGAENEQYF
TRBV7-3	.	12	TRBJ2-4	TRBD1	TGTGCCAGCAGCCTGACAGGGCGCATTCAGTACTTC	CASSLTGRIQYF
TRBV12-3/TRBV12-4	few	13	TRBJ1-5	.	TGTGCCAGCAGTTCAGGGGAGGCTCAGCCCCAGCATTTT	CASSSGEAQPQHF
TRBV24-1	.	19	TRBJ2-3	TRBD2	TGTGCCACCAGTGGGCTAGCGGGGGCCGGTGGAGAGCGGGTCAGTACGCAGTATTTT	CATSGLAGAGGERVSTQYF
TRBV15	.	19	TRBJ2-3	TRBD2	TGTGCCACCAGCAGAGATCCGTCGGCTAGCGGGGGGAGCACAGATACGCAGTATTTT	CATSRDPSASGGSTDTQYF
TRBV6-2/TRBV6-3	few	15	TRBJ2-1	TRBD2	TGTGCCAGCAGACTTGGACTAGCGGGAGTGAATGAGCAGTTCTTC	CASRLGLAGVNEQFF
TRBV2	.	16	TRBJ1-4	.	TGTGCCAGCACCAAAGACAGCCCAGCAACTAATGAAAAACTGTTTTTT	CASTKDSPATNEKLFF
TRBV5-1	.	16	TRBJ2-2	.	TGCGCCAGCAGCACCCGGGACCTACTTTACACCGGGGAGCTGTTTTTT	CASSTRDLLYTGELFF